This T cell receptor (beta chain) was documented in a study of cytomegalovirus exposure and HLA in healthy donors (dated 2017 in TCRdb). For context, the study as a whole: According to an earlier analysis of several hundred of the donors, roughly 180 million T cells yielded approximately 120 million unique TCR beta sequences and 276 Gb of sequence data. An early release covering more than 500 HLA-typed donors comprised approximately 300 gigabases of sequencing data and tens of millions of unique TCR sequences. Of the approximately 400 genotyped donors, 81% fell in the genetic ancestry cluster associated with self-reported Caucasian donors. The aim of the study was to test whether cataloging public T cell receptors could identify signatures of past pathogen exposure. Using immunosequencing, the study profiled T cell repertoires from about 650 subjects and related those repertoires to cytomegalovirus serostatus. A separate validation cohort of roughly 120 different subjects was used in addition to the approximately 700-subject first cohort. To predict cytomegalovirus infection status, the study brought together high-throughput TCR immunosequencing, statistical association of individual TCRs with disease status, and machine learning. A later analysis re-examined previously published TCR beta repertoires from hundreds of donors and added high-resolution HLA genotyping to investigate patterns of TCR occurrence. Rather than using new phenotypic data, the later analysis identified candidate immune exposures from TCR beta sequences and from how often those sequences occurred across donors. In an earlier analysis of roughly 580 of the donors, high-throughput TCR beta sequencing was used to judge whether each TCR beta V gene segment behaved as functional or pseudogenic. Donor age, sex, ethnicity and CMV serostatus were collected together with the repertoire data. Genome-wide SNP genotypes for about 60% of the 666 donors were used in a later genetic analysis, which treated that subset as a discovery cohort. Every repertoire in the discovery cohort had been generated on one and the same sequencing platform. HLA typing included class I and class II loci at four-digit resolution. Typing coverage differed by locus: A, B, C, DRB1 and DQB1 were typed in about 629-640 donors, DQA1 in roughly 500, DPA1 in 600 to 610, and DPB1 in 400 to 490. Several DR-DQ haplotypes were treated as single units for association and clustering because of strong linkage in the cohort. Across 300 to 400 genotyped donors of the cohort, an average of roughly 250,000 unique TCR beta nucleotide sequences per donor were sequenced, and around 20% of those sequences were non-productive.

General conclusions and limits of the study: Most TCR sequences were observed very rarely across donors, whereas some public TCRs were present in many individuals. Three of the identified cytomegalovirus-associated TCR beta chains were confirmed in vitro to be specific for cytomegalovirus antigens. In both the original and validation cohorts, the classifier was reported to diagnose cytomegalovirus status with high specificity and sensitivity. In the study, 150 to 200 TCR beta chains were listed as associated with cytomegalovirus. A further reported finding was that TCR beta sequences accurately predicted the HLA-A and HLA-B alleles for most subjects in the first cohort. An association between a missense DCLRE1C variant and V-gene and J-gene trimming of TCR beta chains was found in a later genetic analysis and replicated in an independent cohort. Correlated functional status among segregating V segments might reflect linkage disequilibrium, but an unknown experimental factor could not be ruled out. Because some donors lacked HLA typing at each locus, the association tests relied only on the typed subset. Some IMGT-functional V segments, including TRBV6-2 and TRBV6-3, could not be told apart with the 87-base-pair reads, so those segments were excluded. The cohort was sequenced for TCR beta chains only, and without alpha or paired-chain data the features that could be detected were limited. According to a later analysis, most CMV-associated TCR beta chains appeared to be HLA-restricted, and the HLA associations seemed to be driven largely by CMV exposure. The presence/absence analyses assumed that sequencing depth was roughly uniform across donors, and that assumption may not be true. A group of highly shared sequence variants was considered likely to be a technical artifact of the sequencing pipeline. Compared with equally common non-associated chains, HLA-associated TCR beta chains in a later analysis were more clonally expanded and had lower generation probabilities. The authors suggested that the approach could potentially be generalized to other disease states and immunological phenotypes. In a later analysis, TCR association rates were found to vary across HLA loci, with the most associated TCRs seen for DRB1 alleles and the fewest for HLA-C alleles. Immune exposure information for the cohort was limited to CMV serostatus. Compared with the approximately 670-donor mean, donors in an Asian-associated ancestry cluster had fewer N-insertions in productive TCRs, according to a later genetic analysis. In a later analysis, several top co-occurrence clusters were reported to appear linked to parvovirus B19, influenza, CMV and Epstein-Barr virus. Because counts were too low, about 18 rarely observed V segments, including chromosome 9 orphons, were excluded from the earlier analysis of 587 of the donors. At a false discovery rate of 0.05, a later analysis linked under 20,000 TCR beta sequences to specific HLA alleles. An earlier analysis of approximately 530 of the donors showed that most TCR beta V segments appeared in productive rearrangements either about 87% or about 30% of the time, which broadly matched IMGT annotations. Strong co-occurrence of HLA alleles, especially DR and DQ, made assigning TCR associations to individual alleles difficult.

This clone came up once. The antigen it binds to is not known. One base away there is no much larger clone; base qualities are not given. The cohort comprised 670 or so healthy bone marrow donors. All cohort members were sampled while nominally healthy, although unrecorded immune exposures were likely present. The donor was CMV seronegative and belonged to the group of 352 seronegative cohort members. A peripheral blood sample was collected from each donor, and TCR beta sequencing was performed on peripheral blood mononuclear cells. Genomic DNA extraction from the blood cell samples was performed with the Qiagen DNeasy Blood Extraction Kit. The method behind the library was the immunoSEQ multiplex PCR assay. For the multiplex PCR, a mixture combining 60 forward primers for TCR Vbeta segments and 13 reverse primers for TCR Jbeta segments was used. The CDR3 region of rearranged TCR beta genes was amplified from genomic DNA by a multiplex PCR assay. On the Illumina HiSeq System, the amplified TCR beta libraries were sequenced as 87-base-pair reads. Turning to the authors' computational methods: A later analysis counted about 76 million unique TCR beta chains across the 700 or so repertoires, and 9 million to 14 million of these chains were shared by at least two donors. A nearest-neighbor algorithm error-corrected the raw reads and collapsed the reads into unique sequences, merging closely related sequences to remove PCR and sequencing errors. To assign V, D and J gene segments, CDR3 sequences were aligned to IMGT reference sequences. For a sequence to be retained, a match of at least six nucleotides to both a V gene segment and a J gene segment was required. Rearrangements were called productive when the CDR3 lacked stop codons and stayed in frame with V and J; all others were non-productive. CDR3 was defined according to IMGT convention as the region running from the second conserved V-encoded cysteine to the conserved J-encoded phenylalanine. The earlier analysis of approximately 500 of the donors excluded sequences that lacked an unambiguous match to a single V gene segment. In an earlier analysis of approximately 590 of the donors, a V segment was called functional when productive rearrangements were above 56.7%, and segregating when the standard deviation between donors exceeded 5%. A statistical classification framework was developed to diagnose cytomegalovirus status using the catalog of TCR beta chain sequences. V and J gene assignment, in a later analysis, came from comparing TCR nucleotide sequences with IMGT/GENE-DB human TR gene sequences. In a later analysis, CDR3 sequences and most-parsimonious VDJ recombination scenarios were assigned using the TCRdist pipeline. In a later analysis, each TCR beta chain was defined by its CDR3 amino acid sequence together with its V-gene family, and reads without a unique V-gene family were excluded. A later analysis removed several hundred highly shared, low-generation-probability nucleotide sequences to deal with suspected cross-contamination and a sequencing artifact. A later analysis calculated a clonal expansion index for each public chain from normalized within-repertoire ranks of inferred template counts. Generation probabilities in a later analysis came from a VDJ recombination model fitted to out-of-frame rearrangements, and those results were checked against IGoR. A later analysis scored TCR-TCR, TCR-HLA and TCR-CMV co-occurrence with hypergeometric tests, applying a repertoire-size bias correction to TCR pairs. To estimate false discovery rates, a later analysis permuted the HLA or CMV assignments 20 times. In a later analysis, co-occurring TCRs were grouped using DBSCAN, and TCRdist sequence similarity was added for clustering within HLA-allele-positive subsets. Co-occurrence clustering excluded repertoires with fewer than 30,000 or more than 120,000 public chains, plus five with anomalous nucleotide sharing. As stored in TCRdb, this immuneACCESS dataset retains in-frame rearrangements with V and J assigned. A fraction of the clones does not appear; measured against another copy, unresolved V genes explain less than half of the discrepancy, and the remainder lacks a known reason. V, J and clone size derive from that table, while D and trimming were established from the DNA sequence. In this sample the table shows 120,000 or so clones, around 86% of which occur a single time. The top ten hold around 2% of the sample.

The germline V gene provides CDR1 SGHAT and CDR2 FQNNGV. V is trimmed back by 4 bases and J by 4 bases, and the junction contains 4 bases that no gene match accounts for. The CDR3 goes from the cysteine to the phenylalanine over 15 residues. Only the CDR3 DNA is retained, 45 bases long and in frame from the first base. The receptor comes from a man aged 30 to 39 in good health and CMV-seronegative. Sequencing used PBMCs. The rearranged chain carries TRBV11-2 and TRBJ2-1; 10 of the junction bases match TRBD2. CDR3 loop: CASSSGSGGYNEQFF. The bases read TGTGCCAGCAGCTCCGGTAGCGGGGGGTACAATGAGCAGTTCTTC.